A single sample gave rise to the 18 T cell receptor beta chains below, sequenced in a study of blood T cell repertoires in COVID-19. Sequencing was performed with immunoSEQ multiplex PCR; in TCRdb, only in-frame clones are kept and a portion is missing. In the table there are 40,000 or so clones, about four fifths of which are singletons. Sequenced material: peripheral blood. The receptors were gathered from a human donor with acute or convalescent COVID-19. The donor label of this sample is uncertain.

The chain employs TRBV6-5 and TRBJ2-3; 8 bases agree with TRBD2. This CDR3 has 14 amino acids. Germline V CDR1 and CDR2: MNHEY, SVGAGI. V shed 5 bases, J shed 4 bases, and the junction held 5 bases outside the gene matches. CDR3 in amino acids: CASSSGRGSDTQYF. The DNA for the CDR3 is TGTGCCAGCAGTAGCGGGAGAGGGTCAGATACGCAGTATTTT.

The chain has TRBV7-3 and TRBJ1-1; D is unresolved. This CDR3 region has 14 residues. Germline V gene sequence: CDR1 SGHTA, CDR2 FQGTGA. V lost 5 bases to trimming and J lost 4 bases, with 14 bases between them. The CDR3: CASSPQRGSTEAFF. CDR3 in DNA: TGTGCCAGCAGCCCTCAGCGGGGAAGCACTGAAGCTTTCTTT.

The rearrangement joins TRBV5-4 to TRBJ1-2, with D unclear. Germline V gene sequence: CDR1 SGHNT, CDR2 YYREEE (reference sequence). Trimming cost V 2 bases and J 1 base, with 6 bases left between them. The CDR3 spans 13 residues. The CDR3, as DNA: TGTGCCAGCAGCTTCCAGGATAACTATGGCTACACCTTC. Protein: CASSFQDNYGYTF.

The chain carries TRBV11-2 and TRBJ2-2; TRBD1 might be the D (5 bases). The germline V gene has CDR1 SGHAT and CDR2 FQNNGV. Trimming removed 0 bases at V and 5 bases at J, with 10 bases between. The CDR3 is 15 residues long. The CDR3 sequence: CASSLDRGRTGELFF. The CDR3 nucleotides read TGTGCCAGCAGCTTAGATAGGGGAAGAACCGGGGAGCTGTTTTTT.

V gene TRBV6-5 combines with J gene TRBJ1-3; 7 bases align to TRBD1. Trimming at V came to 7 bases and at J to 7 bases, leaving 13 bases not matched to a gene. The CDR3 is 15 amino acids. CDR1 and CDR2 (germline): MNHEY, SVGAGI. The CDR3 region has the DNA TGTGCCAGCACCACCACCGGGACAGAAGGGAACACCATATATTTT. Residues: CASTTTGTEGNTIYF.

The chain recombines TRBV6-6 with TRBJ2-7; 11 bases are a match to TRBD1. The V segment lost 2 bases and the J segment 3 bases; nucleotides outside the gene matches: 0. The CDR3 length is 14 residues. CDR1 and CDR2 (germline): MNHNY, SVGAGI (reference sequence). DNA of the CDR3: TGTGCCAGCAGTTACGGGACAGGGGGCTACGAGCAGTACTTC. The encoded protein is CASSYGTGGYEQYF.

The chain recombines TRBV5-1 with TRBJ2-1, with 7 bases identical to TRBD2. V gave up 7 bases and J gave up 1 base; unmatched junction bases: 11. This CDR3 is built from 16 residues. Germline V gene lookup returns CDR1 SGHRS and CDR2 YFSETQ. This CDR3 reads CASGLGLVGSYNEQFF. The CDR3 DNA is TGCGCCAGCGGCCTTGGACTAGTCGGGTCCTACAATGAGCAGTTCTTC.

The J gene is TRBJ2-3, the V gene TRBV27; D not certain. There are 14 residues in the CDR3. Looked up from germline, CDR1 is MNHEY and CDR2 is SMNVEV (reference sequence). V lost 2 bases, J lost 2 bases, and 8 bases lay in between. The CDR3 reads CASSLLQPTDTQYF. The CDR3 DNA reads as TGTGCCAGCAGTTTACTACAGCCCACAGATACGCAGTATTTT.

The V and J genes are TRBV5-8 and TRBJ2-5, with 8 nucleotides matching TRBD1. V was pared by 4 bases and J by 4 bases, with 6 bases of the junction left unmatched. Germline values: CDR1 SGHTS, CDR2 YDEGEE. This CDR3 has 14 amino acids. CDR3 nucleotide sequence: TGTGCCAGCAGCAAGGACAGGGTTCTAGAGACCCAGTACTTC. It is translated as CASSKDRVLETQYF.

V is TRBV19 and J is TRBJ2-1; 9 positions match TRBD2. V lost 5 bases to trimming and J lost 5 bases; unmatched junction nucleotides: 13. Germline V gene data show CDR1 as LNHDA and CDR2 as SQIVND (reference sequence). This CDR3 region has 17 residues. The CDR3 coding sequence is TGTGCCAGTAGTTTTCTTCTTAGCGGGAGTCGTGACAATGAGCAGTTCTTC. This encodes CASSFLLSGSRDNEQFF.

On this clone: The same CDR3 also results from other DNA sequences found in this sample. The rearrangement uses TRBV19 and TRBJ1-2; 10 bases align to TRBD1. Germline lookup yields CDR1 LNHDA and CDR2 SQIVND (reference sequence). This CDR3 contains 13 residues. The V and J ends lost 7 bases and 5 bases, in that order; junction bases with no gene match: 4. The CDR3 DNA is TGTGCCAGTAACCCGGGACAGGGGTATGGCTACACCTTC. Residues: CASNPGQGYGYTF.

This clone has just a few counts. The chain links TRBV18 to TRBJ2-1; no firm D call. In germline, CDR1 is KGHSH, CDR2 LQKENI. This CDR3 is built from 16 residues. V lost 2 bases, J lost 2 bases, and 13 bases lay in between. This CDR3 reads CASSPGSRVTYNEQFF. CDR3 sequence (DNA): TGTGCCAGCTCACCAGGCAGCCGGGTAACCTACAATGAGCAGTTCTTC.

The rearrangement joins TRBV6-2 or TRBV6-3 to TRBJ2-1, with D possibly TRBD1 on 6 matching bases. CDR1 and CDR2 from the germline V gene are MNHEY and SVGEGT. The CDR3 length is 12 residues. Trimming took 4 bases from V and 12 from J, leaving 13 bases between them. The CDR3 sequence is CASSSQGRGQFF. For the CDR3, the DNA is TGTGCCAGCAGTTCTCAGGGGAGAGGGCAGTTCTTC.

The rearrangement uses TRBV27 and TRBJ1-4; 9 bases agree with TRBD1. The CDR3 totals 16 residues. The germline gives CDR1 MNHEY, CDR2 SMNVEV (reference sequence). J was trimmed by 5 bases and V by 4 bases; bases with no gene match: 8. Here the CDR3 reads CASSSQPGQGNEKLFF. The CDR3 bases are TGTGCCAGCAGTTCCCAGCCGGGACAGGGAAATGAAAAACTGTTTTTT.

The V and J genes are TRBV9 and TRBJ2-3; tentatively, D is TRBD2 (5 bases). Germline CDR1 and CDR2: SGDLS and YYNGEE. Trimming removed 3 bases from V and 6 bases from J, with 5 bases in between. The CDR3 runs to 11 residues. This CDR3 is CASSGGDTQYF. The CDR3 nucleotides read TGTGCCAGCAGCGGCGGGGATACGCAGTATTTT.

The chain has TRBV3-1 (or the pseudogene TRBV3-2) and TRBJ1-2, with D possibly matching TRBD1 (6 bases). Germline loops: CDR1 LGHDT, CDR2 YNNKEL (reference sequence). The CDR3 is made up of 13 amino acids. Trimming took off 8 bases at V and 8 bases at J, with 18 bases between the two ends. The chain's CDR3 is CASSQEGGQGYTF. CDR3 nucleotides: TGTGCCAGCTCCCAAGAGGGGGGGCAAGGCTACACCTTC.

The genes are TRBV19 and TRBJ1-1; TRBD1 might be the D (6 bases). V lost 9 bases and J 0 bases, leaving 14 bases between the germline ends. This CDR3 is 14 amino acids long. Germline CDR1 LNHDA, CDR2 SQIVND (reference sequence). For the CDR3, the DNA is TGTGCCAGCCTCAGCGGACAGCTGAACACTGAAGCTTTCTTT. It codes for CASLSGQLNTEAFF.

The V gene is TRBV5-1, the J gene TRBJ2-1; 7 bases fit TRBD1. CDR3 length: 14 amino acids. J gave up 2 bases and V 8 bases, and 7 bases lay outside the gene matches. CDR1 is SGHRS and CDR2 is YFSETQ in the germline V gene. CDR3 sequence reads: CASSRQGAYNEQFF. Written as DNA, the CDR3 is TGCGCCAGTTCAAGACAGGGAGCCTACAATGAGCAGTTCTTC.